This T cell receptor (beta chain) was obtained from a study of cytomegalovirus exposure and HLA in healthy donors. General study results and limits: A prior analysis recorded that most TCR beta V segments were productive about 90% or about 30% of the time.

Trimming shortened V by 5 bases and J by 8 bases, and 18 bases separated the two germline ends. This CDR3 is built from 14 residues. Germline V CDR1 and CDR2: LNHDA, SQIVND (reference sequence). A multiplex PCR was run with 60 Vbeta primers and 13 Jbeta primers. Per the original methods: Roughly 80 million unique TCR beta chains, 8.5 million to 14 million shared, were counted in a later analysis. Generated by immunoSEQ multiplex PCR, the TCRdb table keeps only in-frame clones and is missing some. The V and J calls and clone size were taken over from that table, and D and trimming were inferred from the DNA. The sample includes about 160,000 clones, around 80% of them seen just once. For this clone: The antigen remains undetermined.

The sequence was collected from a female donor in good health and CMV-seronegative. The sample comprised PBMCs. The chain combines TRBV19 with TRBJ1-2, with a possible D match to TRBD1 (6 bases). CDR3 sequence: CASSFNRVLRGYTF. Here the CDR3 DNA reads TGTGCCAGTAGTTTCAACAGGGTCTTACGAGGCTACACCTTC.